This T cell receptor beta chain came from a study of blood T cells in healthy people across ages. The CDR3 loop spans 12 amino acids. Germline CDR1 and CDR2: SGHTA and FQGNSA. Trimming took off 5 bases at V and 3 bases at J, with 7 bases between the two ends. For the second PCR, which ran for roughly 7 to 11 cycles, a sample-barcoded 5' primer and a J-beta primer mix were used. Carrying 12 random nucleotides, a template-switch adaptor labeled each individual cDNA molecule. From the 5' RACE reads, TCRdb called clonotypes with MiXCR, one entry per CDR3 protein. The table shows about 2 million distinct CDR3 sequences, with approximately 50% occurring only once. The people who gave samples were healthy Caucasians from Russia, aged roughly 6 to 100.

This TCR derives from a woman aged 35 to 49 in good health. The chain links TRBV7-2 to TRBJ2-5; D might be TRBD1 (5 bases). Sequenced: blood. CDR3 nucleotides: TGTGCCAGCAGCCACAGGAAAGAGACCCAGTACTTC. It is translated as CASSHRKETQYF.